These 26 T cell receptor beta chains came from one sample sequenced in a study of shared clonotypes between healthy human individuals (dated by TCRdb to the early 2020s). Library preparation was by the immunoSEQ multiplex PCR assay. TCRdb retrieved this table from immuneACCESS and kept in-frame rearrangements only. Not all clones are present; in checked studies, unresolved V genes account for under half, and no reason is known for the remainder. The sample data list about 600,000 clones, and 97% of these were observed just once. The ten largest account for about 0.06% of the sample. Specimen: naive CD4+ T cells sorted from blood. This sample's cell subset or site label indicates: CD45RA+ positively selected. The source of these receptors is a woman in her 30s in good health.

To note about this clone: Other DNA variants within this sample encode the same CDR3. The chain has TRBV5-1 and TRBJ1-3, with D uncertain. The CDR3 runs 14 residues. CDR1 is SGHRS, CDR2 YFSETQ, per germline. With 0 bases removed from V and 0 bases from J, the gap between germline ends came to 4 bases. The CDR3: CASSLGASGNTIYF. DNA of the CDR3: TGCGCCAGCAGCTTGGGGGCCTCTGGAAACACCATATATTTT. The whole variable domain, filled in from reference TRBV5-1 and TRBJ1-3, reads KAGVTQTPRYLIKTRGQQVTLSCSPISGHRSVSWYQQTPGQGLQFLFEYFSETQRNKGNFPGRFSGRQFSNSRSEMNVSTLELGDSALYLCASSLGASGNTIYFGEGSWLTVV.

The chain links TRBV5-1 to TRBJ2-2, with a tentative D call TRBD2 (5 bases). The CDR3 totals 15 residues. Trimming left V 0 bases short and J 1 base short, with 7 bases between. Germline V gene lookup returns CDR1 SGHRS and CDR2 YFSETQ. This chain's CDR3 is CASSLAAGNTGELFF. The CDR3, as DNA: TGCGCCAGCAGCTTGGCCGCGGGGAACACCGGGGAGCTGTTTTTT.

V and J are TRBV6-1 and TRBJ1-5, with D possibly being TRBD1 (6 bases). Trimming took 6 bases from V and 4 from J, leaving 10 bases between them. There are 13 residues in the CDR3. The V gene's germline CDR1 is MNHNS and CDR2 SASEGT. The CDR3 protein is CASRLDRNQPQHF. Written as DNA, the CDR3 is TGTGCCAGCAGACTTGACAGGAATCAGCCCCAGCATTTT.

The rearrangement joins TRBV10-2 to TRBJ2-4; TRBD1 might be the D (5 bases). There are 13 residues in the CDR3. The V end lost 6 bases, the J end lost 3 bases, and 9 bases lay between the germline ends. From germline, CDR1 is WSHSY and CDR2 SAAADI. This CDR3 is CASRGVSKNIQYF. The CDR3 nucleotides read TGCGCCAGCAGAGGGGTAAGCAAAAACATTCAGTACTTC.

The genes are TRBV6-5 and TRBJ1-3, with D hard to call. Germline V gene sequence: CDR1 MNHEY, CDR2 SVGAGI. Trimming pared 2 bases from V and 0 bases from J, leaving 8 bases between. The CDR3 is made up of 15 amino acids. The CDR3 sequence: CASSYAQFSGNTIYF. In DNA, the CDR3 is TGTGCCAGCAGTTACGCGCAGTTCTCTGGAAACACCATATATTTT.

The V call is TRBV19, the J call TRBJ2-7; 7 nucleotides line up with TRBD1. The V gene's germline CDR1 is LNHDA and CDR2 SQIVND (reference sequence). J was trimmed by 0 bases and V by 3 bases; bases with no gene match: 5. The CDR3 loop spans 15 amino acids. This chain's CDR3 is CASSMSQGSSYEQYF. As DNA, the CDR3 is TGTGCCAGTAGTATGTCACAGGGGAGCTCCTACGAGCAGTACTTC.

CDR3 DNA sequence: TGTGCCACCAGCAGAGATTGGGGGGACGGCGGGCGTGAAAAACTGTTTTTT. This gives the protein CATSRDWGDGGREKLFF. The rearrangement links TRBV15 to TRBJ1-4; D perhaps matches TRBD1 (5 bases). Trimming cost V 0 bases and J 7 bases, with 18 bases left between them. Germline CDR1 reads LNHNV; CDR2 reads YYDKDF (reference sequence). This CDR3 has 17 amino acids.

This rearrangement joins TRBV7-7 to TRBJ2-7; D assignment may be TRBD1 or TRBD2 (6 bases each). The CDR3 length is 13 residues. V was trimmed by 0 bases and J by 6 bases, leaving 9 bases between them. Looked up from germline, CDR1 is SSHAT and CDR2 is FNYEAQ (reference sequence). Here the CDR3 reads CASSLAGGGEQYF. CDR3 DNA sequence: TGTGCCAGCAGCTTAGCGGGGGGCGGCGAGCAGTACTTC.

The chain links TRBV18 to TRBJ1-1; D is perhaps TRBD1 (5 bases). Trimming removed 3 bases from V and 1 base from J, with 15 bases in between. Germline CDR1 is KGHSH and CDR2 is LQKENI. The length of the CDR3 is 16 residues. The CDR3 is CASSPTPGRRNTEAFF. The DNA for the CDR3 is TGTGCCAGCTCACCGACACCGGGACGGAGGAACACTGAAGCTTTCTTT.

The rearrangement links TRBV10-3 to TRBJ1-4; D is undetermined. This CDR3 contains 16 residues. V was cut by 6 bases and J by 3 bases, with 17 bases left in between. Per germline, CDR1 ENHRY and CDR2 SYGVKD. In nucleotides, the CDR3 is TGTGCCATCAGCTCCGGGAGAGGAGATTCTAATGAAAAACTGTTTTTT. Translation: CAISSGRGDSNEKLFF.

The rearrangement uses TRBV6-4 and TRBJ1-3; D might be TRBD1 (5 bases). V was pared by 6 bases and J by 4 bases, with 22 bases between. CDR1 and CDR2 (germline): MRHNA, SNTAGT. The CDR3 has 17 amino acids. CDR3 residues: CASRNGGGSSSGNTIYF. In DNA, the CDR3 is TGTGCCAGCAGAAACGGGGGGGGGAGTAGCTCGGGAAACACCATATATTTT.

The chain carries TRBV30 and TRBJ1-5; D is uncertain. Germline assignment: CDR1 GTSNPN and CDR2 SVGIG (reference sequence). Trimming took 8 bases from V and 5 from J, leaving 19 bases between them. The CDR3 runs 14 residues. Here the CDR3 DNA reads TGTGCCGCCCTAGGACCCGCGGCCGATCAGCCCCAGCATTTT. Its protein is CAALGPAADQPQHF. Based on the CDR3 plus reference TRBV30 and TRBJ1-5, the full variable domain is SQTIHQWPATLVQPVGSPLSLECTVEGTSNPNLYWYRQAAGRGLQLLFYSVGIGQISSEVPQNLSASRPQDRQFILSSKKLLLSDSGFYLCAALGPAADQPQHFGDGTRLSIL.

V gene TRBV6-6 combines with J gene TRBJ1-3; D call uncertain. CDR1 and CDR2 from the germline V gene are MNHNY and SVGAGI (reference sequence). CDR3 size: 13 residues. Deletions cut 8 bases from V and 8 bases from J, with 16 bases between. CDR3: CASRRLDLHTIYF. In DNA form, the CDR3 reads TGTGCCAGCCGAAGGCTCGACCTACACACCATATATTTT.

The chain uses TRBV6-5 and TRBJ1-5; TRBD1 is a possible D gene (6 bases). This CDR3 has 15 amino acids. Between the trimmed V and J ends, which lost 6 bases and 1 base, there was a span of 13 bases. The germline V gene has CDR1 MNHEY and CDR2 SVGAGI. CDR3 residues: CASSYRAGSNQPQHF. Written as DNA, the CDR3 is TGTGCCAGCAGCTACAGGGCAGGGAGCAATCAGCCCCAGCATTTT.

The CDR3 DNA is TGTGCCATCGGAAGGGACAGCAATCAGCCCCAGCATTTT. As protein: CAIGRDSNQPQHF. V gene TRBV10-3 combines with J gene TRBJ1-5, with a possible D match to TRBD1 (5 bases). Trimming pared 8 bases from V and 1 base from J, leaving 9 bases between. Germline-derived CDR1 and CDR2 are ENHRY and SYGVKD. This CDR3 spans 13 amino acids.

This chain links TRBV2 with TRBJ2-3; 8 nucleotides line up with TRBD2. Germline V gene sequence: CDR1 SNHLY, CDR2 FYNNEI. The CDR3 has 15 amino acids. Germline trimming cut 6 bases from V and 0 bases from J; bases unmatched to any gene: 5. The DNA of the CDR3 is TGTGCCAGCAGCGATAGCGGGGTAAGCACAGATACGCAGTATTTT. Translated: CASSDSGVSTDTQYF. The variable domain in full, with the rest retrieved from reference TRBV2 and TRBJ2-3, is EPEVTQTPSHQVTQMGQEVILRCVPISNHLYFYWYRQILGQKVEFLVSFYNNEISEKSEIFDDQFSVERPDGSNFTLKIRSTKLEDSAMYFCASSDSGVSTDTQYFGPGTRLTVL.

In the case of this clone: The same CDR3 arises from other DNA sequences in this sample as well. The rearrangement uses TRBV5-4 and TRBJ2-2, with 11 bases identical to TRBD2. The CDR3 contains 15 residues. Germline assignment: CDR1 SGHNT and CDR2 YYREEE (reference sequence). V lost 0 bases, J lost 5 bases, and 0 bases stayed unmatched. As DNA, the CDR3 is TGTGCCAGCAGCTTGGGACTAGCGGGAACCGGGGAGCTGTTTTTT. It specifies CASSLGLAGTGELFF.

For the CDR3, the DNA is TGTGCCAGCAGCTTCGGGACGGGTAGCTCTGGGGCCAACGTCCTGACTTTC. It codes for CASSFGTGSSGANVLTF. The chain recombines TRBV5-4 with TRBJ2-6; D is perhaps TRBD1 or TRBD2 (5 bases each). CDR3 size: 17 residues. Germline V gives CDR1 SGHNT, CDR2 YYREEE (reference sequence). The ends were cut back, 2 bases at V and 0 bases at J, with 12 bases in the middle.

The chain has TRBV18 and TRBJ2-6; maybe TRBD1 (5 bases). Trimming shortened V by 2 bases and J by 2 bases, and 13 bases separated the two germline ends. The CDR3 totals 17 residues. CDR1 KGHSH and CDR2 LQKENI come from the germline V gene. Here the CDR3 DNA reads TGTGCCAGCTCACCAAACCAGGGCGAAACTGGGGCCAACGTCCTGACTTTC. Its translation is CASSPNQGETGANVLTF.

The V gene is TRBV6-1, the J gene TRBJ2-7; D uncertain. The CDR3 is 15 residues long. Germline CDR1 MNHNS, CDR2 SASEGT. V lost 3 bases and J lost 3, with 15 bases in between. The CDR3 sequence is CASSDRAEEYYEQYF. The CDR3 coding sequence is TGTGCCAGCAGTGACCGGGCAGAAGAATACTACGAGCAGTACTTC.

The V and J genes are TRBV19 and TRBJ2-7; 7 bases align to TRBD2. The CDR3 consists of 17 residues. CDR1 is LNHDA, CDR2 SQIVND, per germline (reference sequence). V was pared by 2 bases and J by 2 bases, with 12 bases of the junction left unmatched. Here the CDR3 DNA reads TGTGCCAGTAGTATAACTCCATCCGGGACTAAGACCTACGAGCAGTACTTC. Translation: CASSITPSGTKTYEQYF.

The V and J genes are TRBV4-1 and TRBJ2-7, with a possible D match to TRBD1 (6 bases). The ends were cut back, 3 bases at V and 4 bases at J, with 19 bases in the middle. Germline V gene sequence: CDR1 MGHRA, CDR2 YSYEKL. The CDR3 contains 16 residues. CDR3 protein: CASSHPGAVARYEQYF. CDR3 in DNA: TGCGCCAGCAGCCACCCAGGGGCGGTAGCGAGGTACGAGCAGTACTTC.

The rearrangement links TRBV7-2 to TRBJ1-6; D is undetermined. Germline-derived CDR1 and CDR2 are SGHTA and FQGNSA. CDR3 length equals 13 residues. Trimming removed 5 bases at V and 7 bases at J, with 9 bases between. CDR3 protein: CASSPLLNSPLHF. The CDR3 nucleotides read TGTGCCAGCAGCCCCCTCTTGAATTCACCCCTCCACTTT. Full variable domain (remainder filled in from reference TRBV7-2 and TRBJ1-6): GAGVSQSPSNKVTEKGKDVELRCDPISGHTALYWYRQSLGQGLEFLIYFQGNSAPDKSGLPSDRFSAERTGGSVSTLTIQRTQQEDSAVYLCASSPLLNSPLHFGNGTRLTVT.

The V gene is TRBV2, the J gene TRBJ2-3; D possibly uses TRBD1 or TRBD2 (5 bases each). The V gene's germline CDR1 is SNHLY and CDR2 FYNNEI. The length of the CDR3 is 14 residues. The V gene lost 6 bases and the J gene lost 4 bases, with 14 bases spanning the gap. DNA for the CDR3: TGTGCCAGCAGCGGAGACGGGACGCCAGATACGCAGTATTTT. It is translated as CASSGDGTPDTQYF.

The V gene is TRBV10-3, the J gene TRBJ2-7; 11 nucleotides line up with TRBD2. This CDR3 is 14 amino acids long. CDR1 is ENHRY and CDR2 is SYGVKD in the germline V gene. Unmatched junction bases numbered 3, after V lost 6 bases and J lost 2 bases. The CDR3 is CAIRTSGETYEQYF. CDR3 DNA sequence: TGTGCCATCAGGACTAGCGGGGAAACCTACGAGCAGTACTTC.

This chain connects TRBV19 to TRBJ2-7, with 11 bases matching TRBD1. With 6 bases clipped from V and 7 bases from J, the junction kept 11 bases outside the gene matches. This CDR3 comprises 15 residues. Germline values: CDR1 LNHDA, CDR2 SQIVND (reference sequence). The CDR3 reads CASRSVGQGAGEQYF. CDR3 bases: TGTGCCAGTAGGTCAGTCGGACAGGGGGCGGGTGAGCAGTACTTC.